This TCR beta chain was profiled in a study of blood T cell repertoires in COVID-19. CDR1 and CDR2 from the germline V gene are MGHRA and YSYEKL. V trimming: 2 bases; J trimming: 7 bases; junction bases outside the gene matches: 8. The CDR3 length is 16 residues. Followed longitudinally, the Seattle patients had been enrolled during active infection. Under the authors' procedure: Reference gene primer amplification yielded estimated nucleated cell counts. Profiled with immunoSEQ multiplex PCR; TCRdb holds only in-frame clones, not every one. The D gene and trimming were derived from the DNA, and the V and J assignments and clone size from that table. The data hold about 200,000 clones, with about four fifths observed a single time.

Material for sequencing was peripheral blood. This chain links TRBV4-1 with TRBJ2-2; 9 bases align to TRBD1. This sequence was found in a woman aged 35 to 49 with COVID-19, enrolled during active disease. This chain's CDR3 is CASSQSQGARSGELFF. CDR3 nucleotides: TGCGCCAGCAGCCAATCACAGGGGGCGCGGAGCGGGGAGCTGTTTTTT.